These 3 T cell receptor beta chains originate from one sample sequenced in a study of CD8 T cells in Susac syndrome. Random hexamers served to reverse transcribe roughly 0.45 to 1 ug RNA. Each CDR3 protein is one row after TCRdb ran MiXCR on the immunoSEQ multiplex PCR reads. The repertoire includes 140,000 to 150,000 distinct CDR3 sequences, approximately 95% of them detected once, and nearly 0.085% sits in the top ten. The sequenced sample was CD4+ T cells from PBMCs. These receptors came from a human donor in good health.

The chain links TRBV10-3 to TRBJ2-3, with 12 bases matching TRBD2. This CDR3 contains 15 residues. Per germline, CDR1 ENHRY and CDR2 SYGVKD. V shed 5 bases, J shed 5 bases, and the junction held 5 bases outside the gene matches. The CDR3 protein is CAISRLAGDLDTQYF. CDR3 DNA: TGTGCCATCAGTAGACTAGCGGGAGATTTAGATACGCAGTATTTT.

The rearrangement joins TRBV20-1 to TRBJ2-6; D gene uncertain. The CDR3 has 16 residues. Germline assignment: CDR1 DFQATT and CDR2 SNEGSKA (reference sequence). V shed 2 bases and J shed 0 bases, with 11 bases lying between them. The CDR3 coding sequence is TGCAGTGCTAGAAGCATAAAAGCCTCTGGGGCCAACGTCCTGACTTTC. Translating it yields CSARSIKASGANVLTF.

The chain carries TRBV10-3 and TRBJ1-1; the match to TRBD1 covers 8 bases. The V gene's germline CDR1 is ENHRY and CDR2 SYGVKD. The CDR3 has 12 residues. The V and J ends lost 11 bases and 5 bases, in that order; junction bases with no gene match: 7. This CDR3 reads CAARQGRTEAFF. Here the CDR3 DNA reads TGTGCCGCACGACAGGGGCGGACTGAAGCTTTCTTT.